This TCR beta chain was observed in a study of blood T cell repertoires in COVID-19 (TCRdb year 2020). Regarding the complete study: The collaborator samples originated in the United States, Italy and Spain and spanned the acute and convalescent phases of COVID-19. The prospective study material was composed of cDNA or gDNA derived from T cells, B-cell-depleted T cells, or PBMCs. HLA class I and class II types, where available, came from metadata supplied by the sample provider rather than from assay-based typing. Deeply sampled blood TCRbeta repertoires from subjects exposed to, actively infected with, or recovered from COVID-19 were included in the dataset. Samples came from the ongoing ImmuneRACE study (first 160 participants) plus 1,254 subjects from 6 global collaborators. A freely available public database, intended as a resource for researchers studying the immune response to SARS-CoV-2, is where the repertoires were released. The sample metadata nearly always contained a de-identified subject ID, COVID-19 status, age in years and sex.

TCRbeta CDR3 regions were amplified from genomic DNA using the immunoSEQ Assay, a bias-controlled multiplex PCR. The source study handled its data this way. Nucleated cell counts per sample were estimated from amplification of reference gene primers within the assay. To quantify the absolute abundance of each unique TCRbeta CDR3 rearrangement, sequence reads were collapsed and filtered. Productive Simpson clonality was computed per sample as the square root of Simpson's diversity index over productive rearrangements. TCRdb carries this immuneACCESS record with in-frame sequences only. Its versions omit some clonotypes, under half of them owing to an unresolved V gene in the studies checked, with the rest unexplained. V and J calls plus clone size are reproduced from that table; the DNA served to infer D and trimming. Across this sample there are 89,000 or so clones, with about 83% seen only once. Of the sample, 7% to 9% is held by the ten largest clones.

With respect to this clone: It has no known antigen specificity. Per-base quality was not reported, and no clone a single base away is much larger than it.

The paper as a whole reports these results and caveats: How much clinical and demographic metadata was included differed by source and by participant, and the metadata was provided uncurated.

The CDR3 numbers 15 residues from cysteine through phenylalanine. The retained sequence is limited to the CDR3, 45 bases, with the frame set at the first base. From V the trimming removes 5 bases and from J it removes 13 bases, while the gene matches leave 9 bases of the junction unaccounted for. CDR1 and CDR2, looked up from the germline V gene, are SGHTA and FQGNSA. The collaborating institutions used their own protocols to collect whole blood in K2EDTA tubes. For TCRbeta analysis, collaborators shipped samples as frozen whole blood, isolated PBMCs, or DNA extracted from either of those sample types.

The sequence links TRBV7-2 to TRBJ2-4; a stretch of 15 junction bases matches TRBD2. Sequences were obtained from peripheral blood. The TCR originated in a man aged 45-65 years with active COVID-19. The CDR3 region reads CASSAGLAGGQVQYF. The sequenced DNA: TGTGCCAGCAGCGCGGGACTAGCGGGGGGTCAGGTCCAGTACTTC.